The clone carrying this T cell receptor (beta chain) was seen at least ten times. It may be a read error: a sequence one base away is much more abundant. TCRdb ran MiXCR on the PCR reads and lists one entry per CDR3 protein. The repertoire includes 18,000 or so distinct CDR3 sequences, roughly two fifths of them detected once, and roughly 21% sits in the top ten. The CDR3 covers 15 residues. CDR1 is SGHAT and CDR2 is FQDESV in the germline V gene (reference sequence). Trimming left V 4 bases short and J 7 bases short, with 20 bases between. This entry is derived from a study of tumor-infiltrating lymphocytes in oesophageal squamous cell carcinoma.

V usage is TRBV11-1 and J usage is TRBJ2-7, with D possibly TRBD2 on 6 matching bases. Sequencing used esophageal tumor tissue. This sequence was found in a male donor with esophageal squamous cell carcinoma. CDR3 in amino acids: CASSSRLVPYNEQYF. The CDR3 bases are TGTGCCAGCAGCTCGAGACTAGTCCCCTACAATGAGCAGTACTTC.